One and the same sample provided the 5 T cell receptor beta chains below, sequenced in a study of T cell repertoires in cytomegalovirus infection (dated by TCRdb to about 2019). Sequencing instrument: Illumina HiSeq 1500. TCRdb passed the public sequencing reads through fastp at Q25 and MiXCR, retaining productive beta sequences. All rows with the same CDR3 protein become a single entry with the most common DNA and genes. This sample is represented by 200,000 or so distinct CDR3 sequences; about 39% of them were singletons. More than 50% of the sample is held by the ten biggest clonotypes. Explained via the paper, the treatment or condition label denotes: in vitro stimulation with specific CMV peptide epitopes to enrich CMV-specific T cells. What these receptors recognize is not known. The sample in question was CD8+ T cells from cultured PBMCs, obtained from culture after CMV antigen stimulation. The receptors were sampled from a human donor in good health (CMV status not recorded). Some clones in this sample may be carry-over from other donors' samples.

The CDR3, as DNA: TGTGCCAGCAGCTTAGCGCTGCGCGGTTTGGATGAGCAGTTCTTC. This sequence encodes CASSLALRGLDEQFF. This chain uses TRBV7-6 with TRBJ2-1; no definite D call. The length of the CDR3 is 15 residues. Between the trimmed V and J ends, which lost 0 bases and 8 bases, there was a span of 14 bases. Germline V gene sequence: CDR1 SGHVS, CDR2 FNYEAQ.

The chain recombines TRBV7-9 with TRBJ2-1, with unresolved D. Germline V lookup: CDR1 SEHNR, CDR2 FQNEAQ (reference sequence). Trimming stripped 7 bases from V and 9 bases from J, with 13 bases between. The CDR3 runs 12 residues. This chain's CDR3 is CASTITETEQFF. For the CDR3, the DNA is TGTGCCAGCACCATTACAGAGACTGAGCAGTTCTTC.

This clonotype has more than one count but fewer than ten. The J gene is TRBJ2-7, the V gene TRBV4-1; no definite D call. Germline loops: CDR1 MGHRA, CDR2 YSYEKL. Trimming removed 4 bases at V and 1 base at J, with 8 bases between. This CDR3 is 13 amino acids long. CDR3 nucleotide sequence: TGCGCCAGCAGCCCGGCCGATTCCTACGAGCAGTACTTC. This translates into CASSPADSYEQYF.

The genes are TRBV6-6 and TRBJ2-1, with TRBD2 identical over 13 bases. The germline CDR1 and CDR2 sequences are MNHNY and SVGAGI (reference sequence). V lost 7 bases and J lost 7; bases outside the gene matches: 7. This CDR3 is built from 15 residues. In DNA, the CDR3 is TGTGCCAGCAATTCCGGGACTAGCGGGAAGAATGAGCAGTTCTTC. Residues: CASNSGTSGKNEQFF.

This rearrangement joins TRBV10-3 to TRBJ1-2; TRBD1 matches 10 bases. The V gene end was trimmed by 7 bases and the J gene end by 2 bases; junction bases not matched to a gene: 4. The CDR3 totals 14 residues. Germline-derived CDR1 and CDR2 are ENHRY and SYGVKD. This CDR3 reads CAITSDRGNYGYTF. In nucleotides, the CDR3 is TGTGCCATCACGTCGGACAGGGGGAACTATGGCTACACCTTC.